The 8 T cell receptor beta chains reported below all come from one sample, sequenced in a study of blood T cell repertoires in COVID-19. Assay: immunoSEQ multiplex PCR; the TCRdb copy retains only in-frame clones and omits some. Of about 400,000 clones listed, around 90% were seen once; the top ten hold roughly 2%. Sequenced material: PBMCs or T cells enriched from blood (not recorded which). The receptors shown here come from a woman aged 40 to 50 with acute COVID-19.

The J gene is TRBJ1-5, the V gene TRBV18; TRBD1 is a possible D gene (6 bases). Germline CDR1 reads KGHSH; CDR2 reads LQKENI. The CDR3 spans 15 residues. The ends were cut back, 2 bases at V and 5 bases at J, with 13 bases in the middle. CDR3 region: CASSPVGGGDQPQHF. CDR3 sequence (DNA): TGTGCCAGCTCACCAGTTGGTGGGGGCGATCAGCCCCAGCATTTT.

The rearrangement uses TRBV27 and TRBJ2-2; D is unclear. Germline V gene lookup returns CDR1 MNHEY and CDR2 SMNVEV (reference sequence). This CDR3 comprises 14 residues. The V end lost 4 bases, the J end lost 1 base, and 7 bases lay between the germline ends. For the CDR3, the DNA is TGTGCCAGCAGTTGGCAGGAGAACACCGGGGAGCTGTTTTTT. Its protein product is CASSWQENTGELFF.

J is TRBJ2-7 and V is TRBV14, with D tentatively TRBD2 (6 bases). Trimming removed 8 bases at V and 3 bases at J, with 14 bases between. The CDR3 totals 13 residues. Germline CDR1 and CDR2: SGHDN and FVKESK. CDR3 sequence: CASGGIHVYEQYF. CDR3 DNA sequence: TGTGCCAGCGGGGGGATACACGTCTACGAGCAGTACTTC.

V gene TRBV2 combines with J gene TRBJ2-3, with TRBD1 identical over 9 bases. The CDR3 has 16 residues. CDR1 is SNHLY, CDR2 FYNNEI, per germline. Losses at the gene ends were 6 bases for V and 1 base for J; bases not matched to a gene: 8. The DNA of the CDR3 is TGTGCCAGCAGCACACAGGGGGCGGTCGGCACAGATACGCAGTATTTT. Amino acids: CASSTQGAVGTDTQYF.

This clone was recorded only once. This sequence joins TRBV5-6 and TRBJ1-3, with 7 nucleotides matching TRBD1. The CDR3 consists of 15 residues. Losses at the gene ends were 0 bases for V and 2 bases for J; bases not matched to a gene: 2. Germline V gene lookup returns CDR1 SGHDT and CDR2 YYEEEE. The CDR3 DNA reads TGTGCCAGCAGCTTGGACAGGGGACCTGGAAACACCATATATTTT. This codes for CASSLDRGPGNTIYF.

The V gene is TRBV3-1 (or the pseudogene TRBV3-2), the J gene TRBJ1-2; D gene ambiguous. This CDR3 contains 17 residues. The germline V gene encodes CDR1 LGHDT and CDR2 YNNKEL (reference sequence). Trimming shortened V by 1 base and J by 0 bases, and 15 bases separated the two germline ends. As DNA, the CDR3 is TGTGCCAGCAGCCAAGTCGTGGTGGGCACACCTAACTATGGCTACACCTTC. Residues: CASSQVVVGTPNYGYTF.

J is TRBJ2-3 and V is TRBV5-8, with D possibly being TRBD2 (5 bases). V lost 0 bases to trimming and J lost 1 base, with 6 bases between them. The CDR3 sequence is 14 residues long. Per germline, CDR1 SGHTS and CDR2 YDEGEE. DNA for the CDR3: TGTGCCAGCAGCTTGGCAGCGGGCACAGATACGCAGTATTTT. Encoded protein: CASSLAAGTDTQYF.

The V call is TRBV7-9, the J call TRBJ2-3, with 11 bases matching TRBD2. Germline CDR1 and CDR2: SEHNR and FQNEAQ (reference sequence). V trimming: 5 bases; J trimming: 8 bases; junction bases outside the gene matches: 12. This CDR3 is built from 16 residues. The CDR3 DNA reads TGTGCCAGCAGCCTAGAGGCGACTAGCGGGGCCCCTACGCAGTATTTT. Encoded protein: CASSLEATSGAPTQYF.